Listed here are 16 T cell receptor beta chains from one sample, sequenced in a study of OX40 agonist ivuxolimab in advanced cancers. This table comes from immunoSEQ multiplex PCR, and its TCRdb copy is limited to in-frame clones, with some not included. The sample holds about 56,000 clones, about four fifths seen once. The sample was CD4+ or CD8+ T cells sorted from blood, taken in a trial of the OX40 agonist ivuxolimab. All receptors derive from an adult with an advanced solid tumor such as melanoma, head and neck, liver or kidney cancer.

V gene TRBV9 combines with J gene TRBJ2-2; D is perhaps TRBD1 (6 bases). Looked up from germline, CDR1 is SGDLS and CDR2 is YYNGEE. Trimming removed 2 bases from V and 5 bases from J, with 16 bases in between. This CDR3 is built from 16 residues. The CDR3 DNA is TGTGCCAGCAGCGTCAAGGACAGCGTCGGTACCGGGGAGCTGTTTTTT. Its protein product is CASSVKDSVGTGELFF.

This rearrangement joins TRBV19 to TRBJ2-1; D remains unclear. The CDR3 is made up of 14 amino acids. Trimming left V 3 bases short and J 5 bases short, with 11 bases between. Germline CDR1 reads LNHDA; CDR2 reads SQIVND (reference sequence). CDR3 sequence: CASSMGLGDNEQFF. The CDR3, as DNA: TGTGCCAGTAGTATGGGGTTGGGTGACAATGAGCAGTTCTTC.

This clone was detected only a few times. The chain joins TRBV19 to TRBJ1-5; weak D call: TRBD1 (5 bases). This CDR3 is built from 15 residues. Trimming took off 5 bases at V and 0 bases at J, with 11 bases between the two ends. Germline V gene data show CDR1 as LNHDA and CDR2 as SQIVND (reference sequence). CDR3 bases: TGTGCCAGTAGTGCCGGGACGGGTAGCAATCAGCCCCAGCATTTT. It codes for CASSAGTGSNQPQHF.

The chain has TRBV28 and TRBJ2-1; the match to TRBD2 covers 8 bases. This CDR3 has 14 amino acids. J was trimmed by 0 bases and V by 8 bases; bases with no gene match: 3. Looked up from germline, CDR1 is MDHEN and CDR2 is SYDVKM. CDR3 loop: CASLGGGSYNEQFF. The CDR3 coding sequence is TGTGCCAGCCTCGGGGGGGGCTCCTACAATGAGCAGTTCTTC. Looking up the rest from reference TRBV28 and TRBJ2-1 gives the full variable domain: DVKVTQSSRYLVKRTGEKVFLECVQDMDHENMFWYRQDPGLGLRLIYFSYDVKMKEKGDIPEGYSVSREKKERFSLILESASTNQTSMYLCASLGGGSYNEQFFGPGTRLTVL.

The genes are TRBV7-2 and TRBJ1-2, with 10 bases lining up with TRBD1. Germline lookup yields CDR1 SGHTA and CDR2 FQGNSA. The junction had 7 bases not matched to a gene; V was cut back by 5 bases and J by 4 bases. The CDR3 runs 15 residues. CDR3 loop: CASSADRGRSYGYTF. The DNA of the CDR3 is TGTGCCAGCAGCGCCGACAGGGGGCGAAGCTATGGCTACACCTTC. The full variable domain, rest sourced from reference TRBV7-2 and TRBJ1-2, is GAGVSQSPSNKVTEKGKDVELRCDPISGHTALYWYRQSLGQGLEFLIYFQGNSAPDKSGLPSDRFSAERTGGSVSTLTIQRTQQEDSAVYLCASSADRGRSYGYTFGSGTRLTVV.

This clone is a singleton in its sample. The V and J genes are TRBV7-9 and TRBJ2-7; 13 bases are shared with TRBD2. V dropped 4 bases and J dropped 5; count of bases not matched to a gene: 11. The germline V gene has CDR1 SEHNR and CDR2 FQNEAQ (reference sequence). There are 17 residues in the CDR3. The CDR3: CASSSGLAGARYDEQYF. The CDR3 DNA follows: TGTGCCAGCAGCTCAGGACTAGCGGGAGCGCGTTACGACGAGCAGTACTTC.

The chain has TRBV6-1 and TRBJ2-7; the match to TRBD1 covers 12 bases. Per the germline V gene, CDR1 is MNHNS and CDR2 is SASEGT. The CDR3 runs 18 residues. V shed 2 bases and J 0 bases; nucleotides not matched to a gene: 8. The CDR3 DNA reads as TGTGCCAGCAGTGAAAGGGGACAGGGGGCGACCAGCTCCTACGAGCAGTACTTC. Residues: CASSERGQGATSSYEQYF.

The CDR3 coding sequence is TGTGCCAGCAGCTTAGCATGGCAGGGAGGGTTTGAAAAACTGTTTTTT. It codes for CASSLAWQGGFEKLFF. V usage is TRBV7-2 and J usage is TRBJ1-4, with D possibly matching TRBD1 (5 bases). The CDR3 consists of 16 residues. Trimming stripped 0 bases from V and 7 bases from J, with 15 bases between. Germline CDR1 reads SGHTA; CDR2 reads FQGNSA.

The rearrangement uses TRBV2 and TRBJ1-1; maybe TRBD1 (5 bases). V was clipped by 6 bases and J by 0 bases, with 17 bases between them. CDR3 length equals 16 residues. From germline, CDR1 is SNHLY and CDR2 FYNNEI. CDR3 in DNA: TGTGCCAGCAGAGACTCAACCGGGACGGTGAACACTGAAGCTTTCTTT. Translation: CASRDSTGTVNTEAFF.

The chain uses TRBV7-2 and TRBJ1-1; D gene ambiguous. The germline V gene encodes CDR1 SGHTA and CDR2 FQGNSA. The ends were cut back, 7 bases at V and 0 bases at J, with 12 bases in the middle. The CDR3 has 14 amino acids. The CDR3 spells CASTFGHMNTEAFF. The CDR3, as DNA: TGTGCCAGCACCTTTGGGCACATGAACACTGAAGCTTTCTTT.

This clone was observed a few times. V gene TRBV7-9 combines with J gene TRBJ2-7; tentatively, D is TRBD2 (5 bases). This CDR3 spans 15 amino acids. The V gene lost 1 base and the J gene lost 6 bases, with 16 bases spanning the gap. Germline V gene lookup returns CDR1 SEHNR and CDR2 FQNEAQ (reference sequence). The CDR3 DNA follows: TGTGCCAGCAGCTTAGGGGGTATCGGGGTGTCCGAGCAGTACTTC. This translates into CASSLGGIGVSEQYF. The full variable domain, with the rest looked up from reference TRBV7-9 and TRBJ2-7, is DTGVSQNPRHKITKRGQNVTFRCDPISEHNRLYWYRQTLGQGPEFLTYFQNEAQLEKSRLLSDRFSAERPKGSFSTLEIQRTEQGDSAMYLCASSLGGIGVSEQYFGPGTRLTVT.

V is TRBV5-6 and J is TRBJ2-3, with 9 bases lining up with TRBD2. Looked up from germline, CDR1 is SGHDT and CDR2 is YYEEEE. The CDR3 is 15 amino acids. The ends lost 4 bases at V and 5 bases at J; junction bases unmatched: 8. The CDR3 region is CASSAPGLARDTQYF. The CDR3 DNA reads as TGTGCCAGCAGCGCTCCGGGACTAGCAAGAGATACGCAGTATTTT.

The V and J genes are TRBV28 and TRBJ2-1; TRBD2 is a possible D gene (5 bases). V was pared by 4 bases and J by 9 bases, with 13 bases between. The length of the CDR3 is 13 residues. The germline gives CDR1 MDHEN, CDR2 SYDVKM. CDR3 in DNA: TGTGCCAGCAGTTCCCTCGGGAACGGTGAGCAGTTCTTC. Protein sequence: CASSSLGNGEQFF.

This chain links TRBV6-1 with TRBJ1-5; 8 bases map to TRBD1. Germline assignment: CDR1 MNHNS and CDR2 SASEGT. CDR3 length: 13 amino acids. Trimming took 4 bases from V and 6 from J; bases not matched to a gene: 2. The CDR3 loop reads CASSVTGGQPQHF. CDR3 DNA: TGTGCCAGCAGTGTAACAGGGGGTCAGCCCCAGCATTTT.

This clone was recorded once. The chain employs TRBV29-1 and TRBJ2-2; D unclear. The CDR3 consists of 14 residues. Germline CDR1 is SQVTM and CDR2 is ANQGSEA. The V end lost 1 base, the J end lost 7 bases, and 13 bases lay between the germline ends. The CDR3, as DNA: TGCAGCGTTGAAGGCACAGCTGAGGACGGGGAGCTGTTTTTT. Amino acid sequence: CSVEGTAEDGELFF.

V and J are TRBV27 and TRBJ1-2; 8 positions match TRBD1. V shed 4 bases and J 2 bases; nucleotides not matched to a gene: 6. The CDR3 consists of 15 residues. Germline values: CDR1 MNHEY, CDR2 SMNVEV (reference sequence). The CDR3 DNA is TGTGCCAGCAGTTCCTCCCGGACAGGGAACTATGGCTACACCTTC. Protein product: CASSSSRTGNYGYTF.